This TCR beta chain was captured by sequencing in a study of T-cell reconstitution after alpha-beta-depleted transplantation in children. Regarding the study as a whole: After transplant, high TCRbeta diversity at day 60 in some patients arose from surviving recipient T cells and thymic progenitors. Expanded graft clones numbering several hundred reportedly gave rise to alpha-beta T cells about two months after transplant. T-cell numbers and diversity one year post-transplant derived largely from freshly generated T cells.

The CDR3 spans 16 residues. Trimming shortened V by 7 bases and J by 0 bases, and 16 bases separated the two germline ends. From germline, CDR1 is SGHDN and CDR2 FVKESK. Notes on this clonotype: Its specificity is not known.

Unique molecular identifiers were incorporated into the prepared TCRbeta library. TCRdb called the PCR reads again in MiXCR, with one record for every CDR3 protein. The top ten clones hold roughly 27% of a sample with a few hundred thousand distinct CDR3 sequences, about a sixth of them seen once. The receptor was derived from a boy under two years old who had a stem cell transplant for Wiskott-Aldrich syndrome, so the T cells may come from the graft donor. This rearrangement joins TRBV14 to TRBJ2-1; D possibly corresponds to TRBD1 (5 bases). Sequences were derived from PBMCs, mostly from graft donor cells, sampled 360 days after TCRalphabeta/CD19-depleted stem cell transplant. In DNA, the CDR3 is TGTGCCAGCACCACCCTCAGGGCCAGCTCCTACAATGAGCAGTTCTTC. Encoded protein: CASTTLRASSYNEQFF. Full variable domain (missing parts from reference TRBV14 and TRBJ2-1): EAGVTQFPSHSVIEKGQTVTLRCDPISGHDNLYWYRRVMGKEIKFLLHFVKESKQDESGMPNNRFLAERTGGTYSTLKVQPAELEDSGVYFCASTTLRASSYNEQFFGPGTRLTVL.